There are a few counts of the clone carrying this TCR delta chain. Its antigen remains unknown. This likely stems from a read error, as it lies one base from a far larger clone. Distinct nucleotide sequences in the sample also encode this CDR3. This record comes from a study of γδ T cells in repeated Plasmodium falciparum infection. The study, taken as a whole, reports: The Malian cohort came from a small rural village of predominantly one ethnic group.

Unmatched junction bases numbered 19, after V lost 3 bases and J lost 1 base. The CDR3 loop spans 20 amino acids. Per germline, CDR1 TSWWSYY and CDR2 QGS. TCRdb processed the multiplex PCR reads again with the CATT caller. The sample carries some 51,000 delta-chain clones, roughly 2% recorded once. Vgamma9/Vdelta2+ and Vdelta2-negative gammadelta T cells were flow-sorted from PBMC for bulk sequencing. The receptor was derived from a pool of human donors (malaria-infected and uninfected, not separated). The J gene is TRDJ1, the V gene TRDV1; 8 nucleotides agree with TRDD3. TCRdb leaves out the J gene; it was filled in here by matching the DNA to germline. Sequences were obtained from gamma-delta T cells from blood. CDR3 nucleotides: TGTGCTCTTGGGGAGCGGCTCCCGTACTGGGGGCCTTACCGCACCGATAAACTCATCTTT. The encoded protein is CALGERLPYWGPYRTDKLIF.